This passage covers 7 T cell receptor beta chains from one sample sequenced in a study of memory CD4+ T cells and cytomegalovirus serostatus. Some clones are missing from TCRdb's copy, which holds only in-frame ones; the method was immunoSEQ multiplex PCR. In the table there are around 63,000 clones, about 70% of which are singletons. Single viable CD3+CD4+CD8-CD45RO+ cells were sorted as the memory CD4+ T cells. The specimen was memory CD4+ T cells from blood. The receptors derive from an adult in good health and CMV-seropositive.

The chain combines TRBV7-9 with TRBJ2-2, with unresolved D. Looked up from germline, CDR1 is SEHNR and CDR2 is FQNEAQ (reference sequence). V was pared by 5 bases and J by 0 bases, with 16 bases between. CDR3 length: 17 residues. The CDR3 spells CASSDRLSGANTGELFF. The CDR3 nucleotides read TGTGCCAGCAGCGATCGCCTGAGTGGTGCGAACACCGGGGAGCTGTTTTTT.

V gene TRBV19 combines with J gene TRBJ2-7; 10 bases map to TRBD1. The length of the CDR3 is 15 residues. The ends lost 5 bases at V and 5 bases at J; junction bases unmatched: 9. Germline assignment: CDR1 LNHDA and CDR2 SQIVND (reference sequence). The CDR3 protein is CASSRRTGGRDEQYF. Written as DNA, the CDR3 is TGTGCCAGTAGTCGACGGACAGGGGGTAGGGACGAGCAGTACTTC.

The chain employs TRBV2 and TRBJ1-4; 8 bases map to TRBD1. Looked up from germline, CDR1 is SNHLY and CDR2 is FYNNEI. With V trimmed by 5 bases and J by 8 bases, 4 bases remained unmatched. This CDR3 comprises 13 residues. The CDR3 loop is CASSPDRAEKLFF. In nucleotides, the CDR3 is TGTGCCAGCAGTCCGGACAGGGCCGAAAAACTGTTTTTT.

The chain uses TRBV28 and TRBJ1-1; tentative D call: TRBD1 (5 bases). CDR3 length equals 11 residues. Per germline, CDR1 MDHEN and CDR2 SYDVKM. V lost 5 bases and J 7 bases, leaving 8 bases between the germline ends. This CDR3 is CASSSRVEAFF. DNA of the CDR3: TGTGCCAGCAGTAGCAGGGTTGAAGCTTTCTTT.

The V call is TRBV2, the J call TRBJ1-5, with D perhaps TRBD1 (5 bases). The germline V gene encodes CDR1 SNHLY and CDR2 FYNNEI. V shed 3 bases and J shed 7 bases, with 10 bases lying between them. The CDR3 is 13 amino acids. CDR3 coding DNA: TGTGCCAGCAGTGAGCGGGGCGACCAGCCCCAGCATTTT. The encoded protein is CASSERGDQPQHF.

V usage is TRBV11-1 and J usage is TRBJ1-3; D gene ambiguous. V dropped 4 bases and J dropped 2 bases, with 15 bases sitting between them. This CDR3 comprises 16 residues. Germline V gives CDR1 SGHAT, CDR2 FQDESV (reference sequence). CDR3 sequence reads: CASSSRTQEAGNTIYF. The CDR3 DNA sequence: TGTGCCAGCAGCTCCCGGACCCAAGAAGCTGGAAACACCATATATTTT.

The chain uses TRBV7-2 and TRBJ2-1; D tentatively fits TRBD1 or TRBD2 (6 bases each). CDR3 length: 17 amino acids. Germline-derived CDR1 and CDR2 are SGHTA and FQGNSA. Deletions cut 5 bases from V and 1 base from J, with 18 bases between. DNA for the CDR3: TGTGCCAGCAGCCCTAGAGCAAGGGGGGATTCCTACAATGAGCAGTTCTTC. Translating gives CASSPRARGDSYNEQFF.